One and the same sample provided the 7 T cell receptor beta chains below, sequenced in a study of cytomegalovirus exposure and HLA in healthy donors. Primers: 60 Vbeta forward and 13 Jbeta reverse. Only in-frame clones appear in the TCRdb table, and some are missing; sequencing was by immunoSEQ multiplex PCR. The table has fewer than 200,000 clones, over 80% seen once. Sequencing was done on a sample of PBMCs. Every receptor here comes from a man aged 50-60 years in good health and CMV-seronegative.

The chain employs TRBV4-3 and TRBJ2-7, with TRBD1 identical over 7 bases. The CDR3 is 15 residues long. CDR1 is LGHNA, CDR2 YSLEER, per germline. V shed 0 bases and J 3 bases; nucleotides not matched to a gene: 5. As DNA, the CDR3 is TGCGCCAGCAGCCAAGAGACGACAGGGTACTACGAGCAGTACTTC. Translation gives CASSQETTGYYEQYF.

J is TRBJ2-5 and V is TRBV28; D ambiguous. The V gene's germline CDR1 is MDHEN and CDR2 SYDVKM. This CDR3 has 13 amino acids. Trimming shortened V by 3 bases and J by 2 bases, and 7 bases separated the two germline ends. The CDR3 nucleotides read TGTGCCAGCAGTTTTATACTACAAGAGACCCAGTACTTC. Amino acid sequence: CASSFILQETQYF. Together with reference TRBV28 and TRBJ2-5, the CDR3 gives the full variable domain: DVKVTQSSRYLVKRTGEKVFLECVQDMDHENMFWYRQDPGLGLRLIYFSYDVKMKEKGDIPEGYSVSREKKERFSLILESASTNQTSMYLCASSFILQETQYFGPGTRLLVL.

This clone came up once. The chain couples TRBV7-2 to TRBJ2-3, with a tentative D call TRBD2 (5 bases). Germline values: CDR1 SGHTA, CDR2 FQGNSA. CDR3 size: 14 residues. Trimming cost V 3 bases and J 2 bases, with 9 bases left between them. Here the CDR3 reads CASSLRATTDTQYF. The CDR3 bases are TGTGCCAGCAGCTTGCGGGCGACCACAGATACGCAGTATTTT.

The chain joins TRBV5-1 to TRBJ2-7; D might be TRBD2 (6 bases). CDR1 and CDR2 (germline): SGHRS, YFSETQ. CDR3 length: 14 amino acids. Trimming shortened V by 1 base and J by 7 bases, and 15 bases separated the two germline ends. For the CDR3, the DNA is TGCGCCAGCAGCTTGACGACGGGGGTCGGAGAGCAGTACTTC. This codes for CASSLTTGVGEQYF.

The V gene is TRBV7-2, the J gene TRBJ2-7, with 10 nucleotides matching TRBD2. Unmatched junction bases numbered 7, after V lost 5 bases and J lost 0 bases. The CDR3 is 16 amino acids. Germline-derived CDR1 and CDR2 are SGHTA and FQGNSA. This CDR3 reads CASSPNPSGSSYEQYF. In DNA, the CDR3 is TGTGCCAGCAGCCCGAACCCTAGCGGGAGCTCCTACGAGCAGTACTTC.

The chain is built from TRBV29-1 and TRBJ2-3; D gene unclear. Trimming pared 5 bases from V and 5 bases from J, leaving 11 bases between. There are 12 residues in the CDR3. The germline CDR1 and CDR2 sequences are SQVTM and ANQGSEA. The CDR3 region is CSVLMPGDTQYF. In nucleotides, the CDR3 is TGCAGCGTTCTGATGCCGGGAGATACGCAGTATTTT.

This chain connects TRBV28 to TRBJ1-2; no firm D call. The CDR3 spans 13 residues. Trimming removed 6 bases from V and 0 bases from J, with 8 bases in between. CDR1 is MDHEN and CDR2 is SYDVKM in the germline V gene. The CDR3 DNA sequence: TGTGCCAGCAGCACCGACACTAACTATGGCTACACCTTC. Amino acid sequence: CASSTDTNYGYTF.